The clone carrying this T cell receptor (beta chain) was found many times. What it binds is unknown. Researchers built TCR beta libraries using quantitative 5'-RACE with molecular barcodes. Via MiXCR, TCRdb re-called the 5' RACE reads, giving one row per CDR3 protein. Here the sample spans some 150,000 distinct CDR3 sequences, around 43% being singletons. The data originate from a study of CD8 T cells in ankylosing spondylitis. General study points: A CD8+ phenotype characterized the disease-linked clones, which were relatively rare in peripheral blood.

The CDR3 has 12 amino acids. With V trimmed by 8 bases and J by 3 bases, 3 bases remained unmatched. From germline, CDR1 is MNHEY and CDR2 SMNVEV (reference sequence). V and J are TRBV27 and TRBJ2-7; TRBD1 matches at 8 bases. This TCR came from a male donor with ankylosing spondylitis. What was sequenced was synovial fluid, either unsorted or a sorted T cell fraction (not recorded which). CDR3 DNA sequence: TGTGCCAGCGGACAGGGCAGCTACGAGCAGTACTTC. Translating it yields CASGQGSYEQYF.